This T cell receptor beta chain derives from a study of TIL therapy for anti-PD-1-resistant metastatic lung cancer. Study-level background: Patients then received nivolumab; progressors got lymphodepletion, TIL and IL-2. Tumors had a median PD-L1 proportion score of 6%. Study findings and constraints: This highly selected cohort may not generalize to typical lung cancer patients.

Note on this clone: Its target is not known.

V lost 3 bases and J lost 6; bases outside the gene matches: 16. Germline V gene lookup returns CDR1 GTSNPN and CDR2 SVGIG (reference sequence). The CDR3 is 16 amino acids. Time point described: pre-treatment sample, taken before nivolumab and TIL therapy. Enrollment ran from October 2017 to early 2020. The libraries were made with immunoSEQ v3. Here immunoSEQ multiplex PCR was the method, and the copy in TCRdb shows in-frame clones only, minus some. The sample has about 36,000 clones, about 70% seen once; the top ten hold about 5.7%. This material consisted of blood, taken at baseline. V is TRBV30 and J is TRBJ2-7; 8 nucleotides agree with TRBD1. The clonotype was recovered from a person aged 25-80 years with non-small cell lung cancer. The CDR3 loop reads CAWRTDRGAQGGEQYF. CDR3 sequence (DNA): TGTGCCTGGAGGACCGACAGGGGCGCCCAGGGAGGCGAGCAGTACTTC. Full variable domain (outside the CDR3, taken from reference TRBV30 and TRBJ2-7): SQTIHQWPATLVQPVGSPLSLECTVEGTSNPNLYWYRQAAGRGLQLLFYSVGIGQISSEVPQNLSASRPQDRQFILSSKKLLLSDSGFYLCAWRTDRGAQGGEQYFGPGTRLTVT.